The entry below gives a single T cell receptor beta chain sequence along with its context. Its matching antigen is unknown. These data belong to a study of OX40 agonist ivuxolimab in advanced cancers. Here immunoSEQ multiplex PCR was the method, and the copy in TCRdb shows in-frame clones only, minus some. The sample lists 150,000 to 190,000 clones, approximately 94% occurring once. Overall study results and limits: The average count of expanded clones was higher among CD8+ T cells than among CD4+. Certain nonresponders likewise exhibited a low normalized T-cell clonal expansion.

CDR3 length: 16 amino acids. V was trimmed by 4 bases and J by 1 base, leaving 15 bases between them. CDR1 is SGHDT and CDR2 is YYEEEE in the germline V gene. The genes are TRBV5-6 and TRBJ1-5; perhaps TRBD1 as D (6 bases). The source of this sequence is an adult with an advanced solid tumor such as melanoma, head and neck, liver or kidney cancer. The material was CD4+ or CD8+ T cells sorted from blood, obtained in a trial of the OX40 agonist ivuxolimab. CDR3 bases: TGTGCCAGCAGCGTAACAGGGATCGGGAGCAATCAGCCCCAGCATTTT. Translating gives CASSVTGIGSNQPQHF.